The 3 T cell receptor beta chains in this list originate from one sample, sequenced in a study of T cells after yellow fever vaccination. TCRdb reprocessed the 5' RACE reads via MiXCR and lists one record per CDR3 protein. Of about 230,000 distinct CDR3 sequences listed, 6% to 8% are singletons. The specimen comprised CD4+ T cells sorted from PBMCs, sampled on the day of the yellow fever booster vaccination. The origin of the receptors is a man aged 25 to 40 who received the YFV17D yellow fever vaccine.

In this sample, this clonotype turned up many times. The chain carries TRBV9 and TRBJ2-4; 10 bases match TRBD2. The V and J ends lost 3 bases and 6 bases, in that order; junction bases with no gene match: 3. CDR1 is SGDLS and CDR2 is YYNGEE in the germline V gene. The CDR3 length is 14 residues. CDR3 in DNA: TGTGCCAGCAGCGCCGGACTAGCGGCAAACATTCAGTACTTC. It yields the protein CASSAGLAANIQYF.

This chain joins TRBV29-1 and TRBJ2-6, with TRBD1 matching 7 bases. The CDR3 spans 14 residues. Germline V gene data show CDR1 as SQVTM and CDR2 as ANQGSEA. V was clipped by 4 bases and J by 2 bases; unmatched bases: 2. CDR3 coding DNA: TGCAGCGTTGTTGACAGGGCTGGGGCCAACGTCCTGACTTTC. Translated, it gives CSVVDRAGANVLTF. The complete variable domain, with remaining parts taken from reference TRBV29-1 and TRBJ2-6, reads SAVISQKPSRDICQRGTSLTIQCQVDSQVTMMFWYRQQPGQSLTLIATANQGSEATYESGFVIDKFPISRPNLTFSTLTVSNMSPEDSSIYLCSVVDRAGANVLTFGAGSRLTVL.

There are many counts of this clonotype. The genes are TRBV20-1 and TRBJ2-1; D is perhaps TRBD1 (6 bases). The V gene's germline CDR1 is DFQATT and CDR2 SNEGSKA (reference sequence). The CDR3 has 12 amino acids. CDR3 bases: TGCAGGTATACAGGGTTGAAGAATGAGCAGTTCTTC. Translated: CRYTGLKNEQFF.